The rows below give T cell receptor beta chains drawn from one sample of a study of early T cells in non-severe SARS-CoV-2 infection. TCRdb processed the 5' RACE reads anew with MiXCR; each CDR3 protein has one entry. The sample holds approximately 100,000 distinct CDR3 sequences, around 15% seen once. Sequencing was performed on whole blood. The source is an adult who was a healthcare worker with PCR-confirmed SARS-CoV-2 infection or an uninfected control (not recorded which). CDR3s include the opening cysteine and the closing phenylalanine or tryptophan. D genes are given only for firm matches. Expanded clones get a size class; other rows say once, few or many, or leave the size out.

clone_size | j_call | cdr3_length | v_call | d_call | cdr3_nt | cdr3_aa
few | TRBJ2-1 | 15 | TRBV7-6 | TRBD2 | TGTGCCAGCAGCTCGAGACTAGCGGGGGACAATGAGCAGTTCTTC | CASSSRLAGDNEQFF
few | TRBJ2-1 | 16 | TRBV11-3 | . | TGTGCCAGCAATACCCACTCGGGCAGCTCCTACAATGAGCAGTTCTTC | CASNTHSGSSYNEQFF
many | TRBJ1-5 | 14 | TRBV14 | . | TGTGCCAGCAGCCAAGGTAGGGCTAATCAGCCCCAGCATTTT | CASSQGRANQPQHF
few | TRBJ1-1 | 17 | TRBV28 | . | TGTGCCAGCACCGTTATAGGGACGCGGGGCGTGAACACTGAAGCTTTCTTT | CASTVIGTRGVNTEAFF
. | TRBJ1-1 | 12 | TRBV10-3 | . | TGTGCCATCAGTGAACGGGGAACTGAAGCTTTCTTT | CAISERGTEAFF
. | TRBJ2-3 | 14 | TRBV7-2 | TRBD2 | TGTGCCAGCAGTAACCGATGGGGGGGAGATACGCAGTATTTT | CASSNRWGGDTQYF
. | TRBJ2-7 | 14 | TRBV7-9 | . | TGTGCCAGCAGATGGGACTCTCTCTCCTACGAGCAGTACTTC | CASRWDSLSYEQYF
few | TRBJ2-4 | 16 | TRBV6-2/TRBV6-3 | TRBD2 | TGTGCCAGCAGCCTCTCCGGGGGGGTAGCCAAAAACATTCAGTACTTC | CASSLSGGVAKNIQYF
many | TRBJ1-5 | 15 | TRBV6-5 | . | TGTGCCAGCAGTTCCAAGCCAGAGAGCAATCAGCCCCAGCATTTT | CASSSKPESNQPQHF
. | TRBJ2-7 | 14 | TRBV20-1 | . | TGCAGTGCTAAGGGGGCAGCGGGGGCCTACGAGCAGTACTTC | CSAKGAAGAYEQYF
. | TRBJ2-7 | 15 | TRBV7-2 | . | TGTGCCAGCAGCTTAGAGGTCGGGGCTTTCTACGAGCAGTACTTC | CASSLEVGAFYEQYF
few | TRBJ1-1 | 13 | TRBV18 | TRBD1 | TGTGCCAGCTCGAGCGGACAGGCCTATGAAGTTTTCTTT | CASSSGQAYEVFF
few | TRBJ1-2 | 13 | TRBV9 | . | TGTGCCAGCAGCGATGATACGAACTATGGCTACACCTTC | CASSDDTNYGYTF
many | TRBJ2-2 | 15 | TRBV2 | TRBD1 | TGTGCCAGCATGCTCGGGCGGCAGGGGGCCGGGGAGCTGTTTTTT | CASMLGRQGAGELFF
many | TRBJ1-4 | 16 | TRBV15 | TRBD1 | TGTGCCACCAGCAGAGGGGCCCGGACAGGGAATGAAAAACTGTTTTTT | CATSRGARTGNEKLFF
few | TRBJ2-2 | 16 | TRBV6-2/TRBV6-3 | . | TGTGCCAGCAGCAGAAACGCCCCTAAAGTAACCGGGGAGCTGTTTTTT | CASSRNAPKVTGELFF
few | TRBJ2-1 | 16 | TRBV6-6 | TRBD2 | TGTGCCAGCAGTCCTAAACTAGCGGGGGGCATCAATGAGCAGTTCTTC | CASSPKLAGGINEQFF
few | TRBJ2-3 | 15 | TRBV12-3/TRBV12-4 | . | TGTGCCAGCAGTCCGTGGACAACTGGGGGAGATACGCAGTATTTT | CASSPWTTGGDTQYF
many | TRBJ2-5 | 12 | TRBV28 | . | TGTGCCAGCAGTTTTAAGTTTGGGACCCAGTACTTC | CASSFKFGTQYF
. | TRBJ1-1 | 16 | TRBV3-1 | . | TGTGCCAGCAGCCCGGGTAGACAGAGGCTGAACACTGAAGCTTTCTTT | CASSPGRQRLNTEAFF
many | TRBJ2-1 | 16 | TRBV6-4 | TRBD2 | TGTGCCAGCAGTGACTCGAGCGGGGGGGATAGTAATGAGCAGTTCTTC | CASSDSSGGDSNEQFF
few | TRBJ1-5 | 15 | TRBV12-3/TRBV12-4 | . | TGTGCCAGCACCTGGGGACCGGCGGGTAATCAGCCCCAGCATTTT | CASTWGPAGNQPQHF
many | TRBJ2-2 | 14 | TRBV18 | . | TGTGCCAGCTCACCTGCCGAATCCACCGGGGAGCTGTTTTTT | CASSPAESTGELFF
many | TRBJ2-6 | 13 | TRBV6-2/TRBV6-3 | . | TGTGCCAGCAGTTACATAGGGAGGTTCGTCCTGACTTTC | CASSYIGRFVLTF
few | TRBJ2-4 | 16 | TRBV7-2 | . | TGTGCCAGCAGCTTAGAAGGGGTCCTAGCCAAAAACATTCAGTACTTC | CASSLEGVLAKNIQYF
. | TRBJ1-2 | 15 | TRBV5-4 | . | TGTGCCAGCAGCTTATCCGCGGGGCGGAGGAGCGGCTACACCTTC | CASSLSAGRRSGYTF